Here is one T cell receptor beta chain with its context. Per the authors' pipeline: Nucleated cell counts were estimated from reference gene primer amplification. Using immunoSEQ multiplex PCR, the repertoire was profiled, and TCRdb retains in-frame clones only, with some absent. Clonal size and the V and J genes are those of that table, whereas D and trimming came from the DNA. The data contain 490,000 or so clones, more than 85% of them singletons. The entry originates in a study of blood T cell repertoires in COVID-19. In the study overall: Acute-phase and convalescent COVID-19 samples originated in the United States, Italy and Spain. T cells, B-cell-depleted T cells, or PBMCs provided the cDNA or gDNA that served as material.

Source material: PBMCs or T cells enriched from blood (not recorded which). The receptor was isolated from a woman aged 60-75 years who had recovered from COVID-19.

The CDR3 bases are TGTGCCAGCAAAGGGGGACAGGGATTTCATTCACCCCTCCACTTT. This codes for CASKGGQGFHSPLHF. The J gene is TRBJ1-6, the V gene TRBV6-5; 9 positions agree with TRBD1. CDR3 length: 15 residues. J gave up 8 bases and V 7 bases, and 9 bases lay outside the gene matches. The V gene's germline CDR1 is MNHEY and CDR2 SVGAGI.